The sequence of this T cell receptor beta chain was determined in a study of CD8 T cells in ankylosing spondylitis. Points from the study as a whole: Reactive arthritis synovial fluid and blood were previously reported to contain some motif variants. Disease-linked clones bore a CD8+ phenotype, appearing relatively rarely in peripheral blood. It appeared that ankylosing spondylitis blood was characterized by a TCR beta motif of seven or eight highly homologous variants. The clones that were linked to disease were reported to be significantly enriched in matched synovial fluid samples from ankylosing spondylitis patients.

Researchers built TCR beta libraries using quantitative 5'-RACE with molecular barcodes. TCRdb independently ran MiXCR on the 5' RACE reads; one entry per CDR3 protein. The sample includes a few hundred thousand distinct CDR3 sequences, 8% of them seen just once. Trimming cost V 2 bases and J 1 base, with 5 bases left between them. The germline CDR1 and CDR2 sequences are LNHDA and SQIVND (reference sequence). The CDR3 has 13 residues. As regards this clonotype: The antigen is unknown.

The sequence came from a male donor with ankylosing spondylitis. The chain is built from TRBV19 and TRBJ1-1; unclear D gene. The material sequenced was blood, either unsorted or a sorted T cell fraction (not recorded which). CDR3 amino acids: CASSITENTEAFF. The CDR3 coding sequence is TGTGCCAGTAGTATAACTGAGAACACTGAAGCTTTCTTT.